This T cell receptor (beta chain) was sequenced for a study of identical twins. CDR1 SGDLS and CDR2 YYNGEE come from the germline V gene. The CDR3 is 16 residues long. The V gene lost 0 bases and the J gene lost 3 bases, with 16 bases spanning the gap. TCRdb passed the 5' RACE reads through MiXCR, listing each CDR3 protein once. The table lists some 500,000 distinct CDR3 sequences, less than 25% of them singletons. These data were also filed under a second study, of T cells expressing NK-cell markers. That investigation notes: A few donors' CD3+CD56-NKG2C+ cells were dominated by the same clonotypes.

V gene TRBV9 combines with J gene TRBJ2-7; D might be TRBD1 or TRBD2, each matching 6 bases. The sample consisted of CD4+ T cells sorted from blood. The TCR sequence derives from a young woman in good health. DNA of the CDR3: TGTGCCAGCAGCGTAGTCGGGACTGGGGGCTACTACGAGCAGTACTTC. As protein: CASSVVGTGGYYEQYF.